The 12 T cell receptor beta chains below come from one sample, sequenced in a study of T-cell reconstitution after alpha-beta-depleted transplantation in children. It was with unique molecular identifiers that the TCRbeta library was prepared. Using its own MiXCR run on the PCR reads, TCRdb lists one record per CDR3 protein. The repertoire holds approximately 490,000 distinct CDR3 sequences, 10% to 13% seen once, with around 2.2% in the top ten. The sample in question was PBMCs, obtained before TCRalphabeta/CD19-depleted stem cell transplant. The receptors originated from a child aged 2 to 10 with inherited bone marrow failure, due to receive a stem cell transplant.

Many counts were recorded for this clonotype. V gene TRBV12-3 or TRBV12-4 combines with J gene TRBJ2-1, with 13 bases identical to TRBD2. V lost 6 bases and J lost 12; bases outside the gene matches: 11. This CDR3 is 15 amino acids long. As DNA, the CDR3 is TGTGCCAGCAGCCACGGGACTAGCGGGATAATAGGGCAGTTCTTC. Encoded protein: CASSHGTSGIIGQFF.

This clonotype was seen repeatedly, ten times or more. The J gene is TRBJ2-7, the V gene TRBV4-2, with 9 positions matching TRBD2. Trimming cost V 4 bases and J 0 bases; bases outside gene matches: 7. This CDR3 is 16 amino acids long. Germline V gives CDR1 LGHNA, CDR2 YNFKEQ. CDR3 bases: TGTGCCAGCAGCCGAGGAATAGCGGGGGACTCCTACGAGCAGTACTTC. Its translation is CASSRGIAGDSYEQYF.

With regard to this clonotype: A much larger clone differs by one base, so this may be a read error. The J gene is TRBJ2-2, the V gene TRBV6-6; D not certain. V was cut by 8 bases and J by 7 bases, with 11 bases left in between. Germline V CDR1 and CDR2: MNHNY, SVGAGI (reference sequence). The CDR3 covers 12 residues. Here the CDR3 reads CASLRDGGELFF. CDR3 in DNA: TGTGCCAGCCTTAGGGATGGCGGGGAGCTGTTTTTT.

The chain is built from TRBV12-3 or TRBV12-4 and TRBJ2-3; D not resolved. This CDR3 has 12 residues. Trimming removed 6 bases at V and 3 bases at J, with 7 bases between. The chain's CDR3 is CASRPTTDTQYF. The CDR3 DNA sequence: TGTGCCAGCAGGCCGACTACAGATACGCAGTATTTT.

This clonotype has ten or more counts. The genes are TRBV5-1 and TRBJ2-5; D unclear. Germline V CDR1 and CDR2: SGHRS, YFSETQ. The CDR3 is 14 residues long. Trimming left V 5 bases short and J 2 bases short, with 13 bases between. CDR3 coding DNA: TGCGCCAGCAGTTCCAACAGACCGCAAGAGACCCAGTACTTC. It is translated as CASSSNRPQETQYF. Full variable domain (remainder filled in from reference TRBV5-1 and TRBJ2-5): KAGVTQTPRYLIKTRGQQVTLSCSPISGHRSVSWYQQTPGQGLQFLFEYFSETQRNKGNFPGRFSGRQFSNSRSEMNVSTLELGDSALYLCASSSNRPQETQYFGPGTRLLVL.

The chain couples TRBV7-9 to TRBJ2-5; 9 positions match TRBD1. The V and J ends lost 5 bases and 4 bases, in that order; junction bases with no gene match: 11. Germline V gene sequence: CDR1 SEHNR, CDR2 FQNEAQ (reference sequence). The CDR3 sequence is 16 residues long. The CDR3 reads CASSPRWTGVRETQYF. The CDR3 DNA follows: TGTGCCAGCAGCCCTAGGTGGACAGGGGTTCGAGAGACCCAGTACTTC.

The sample holds a few counts of this clonotype. This rearrangement joins TRBV12-3 or TRBV12-4 to TRBJ2-7, with a tentative D call TRBD1 (7 bases). The CDR3 sequence is 14 residues long. V lost 6 bases, J lost 7 bases, and 19 bases lay in between. For the CDR3, the DNA is TGTGCCAGCAGCCTCCGGGACAGAGGGACTGAGCAGTACTTC. Protein: CASSLRDRGTEQYF.

This clonotype was seen a few times. The chain couples TRBV20-1 to TRBJ2-3; a possible D gene is TRBD2 (6 bases). Germline-derived CDR1 and CDR2 are DFQATT and SNEGSKA (reference sequence). This CDR3 comprises 13 residues. The V and J ends lost 3 bases and 2 bases respectively, with 9 bases between them. The chain's CDR3 is CSARGLDTDTQYF. CDR3 in DNA: TGCAGTGCTAGGGGACTGGACACAGATACGCAGTATTTT.

This clonotype was seen more than once but under ten times. CDR3 DNA sequence: TGCAGTGCTGGTATTCGAGCGCTAACCTCCTACAATGAGCAGTTCTTC. The encoded protein is CSAGIRALTSYNEQFF. The chain employs TRBV20-1 and TRBJ2-1; D is unresolved. The V end lost 5 bases, the J end lost 0 bases, and 17 bases lay between the germline ends. This CDR3 spans 16 amino acids. CDR1 is DFQATT, CDR2 SNEGSKA, per germline (reference sequence).

This clonotype appeared many times. This sequence joins TRBV4-1 and TRBJ2-3, with D tentatively TRBD1 (5 bases). Between the trimmed V and J ends, which lost 4 bases and 0 bases, there was a span of 14 bases. CDR3 size: 16 residues. Germline V gene sequence: CDR1 MGHRA, CDR2 YSYEKL. The CDR3 bases are TGCGCCAGCAGCCGCGGACATACCTTCAGCACAGATACGCAGTATTTT. Translated, it gives CASSRGHTFSTDTQYF.

In its sample, this clonotype was seen many times. The rearrangement uses TRBV7-9 and TRBJ2-1; TRBD2 might be the D (6 bases). Germline CDR1 is SEHNR and CDR2 is FQNEAQ (reference sequence). The CDR3 has 14 amino acids. Trimming removed 5 bases at V and 6 bases at J, with 14 bases between. In nucleotides, the CDR3 is TGTGCCAGCAGCGCAAGGACTATTATCAATGAGCAGTTCTTC. This encodes CASSARTIINEQFF.

This clonotype was detected ten times or more. V gene TRBV27 combines with J gene TRBJ1-4; D is ambiguous. This CDR3 has 15 residues. CDR1 and CDR2 (germline): MNHEY, SMNVEV (reference sequence). The V gene lost 0 bases and the J gene lost 2 bases, with 7 bases spanning the gap. The CDR3 sequence: CASSLSPGTNEKLFF. Here the CDR3 DNA reads TGTGCCAGCAGTTTATCGCCTGGGACTAATGAAAAACTGTTTTTT.